This is a list of T cell receptor beta chains from one sample in a study of blood T cells in healthy people across ages. TCRdb called the 5' RACE reads again in MiXCR, with one record for every CDR3 protein. The sample has hundreds of thousands of distinct CDR3 sequences; roughly 50% are singletons. The specimen was blood. The source of these receptors is a man aged 60-69 years in good health. Both conserved end residues are trimmed from each CDR3.

j_call v_call cdr3_aa
TRBJ2-1 TRBV20-1 SARARRGTSSYNEQF
TRBJ2-2 TRBV13 ASSPMELAAGELF
TRBJ2-7 TRBV20-1 SARDSASGCTYEQY
TRBJ2-7 TRBV18 ASSPPGGAHEQY
TRBJ2-3 TRBV18 ASSPLAGATTDTQY
TRBJ2-1 TRBV5-4 ASSPRTSGGGEQF
TRBJ2-1 TRBV29-1 SLSGSSSYNEQF
TRBJ2-1 TRBV4-2 ASSSHENSGGAPF
TRBJ2-7 TRBV5-1 ASRPTSGEATPEQY
TRBJ2-1 TRBV29-1 SVEARLAGAYNEQF
TRBJ1-4 TRBV3-1 ASSPRDRGGNEKLF
TRBJ2-6 TRBV28 ASSSPTGGSGANVLT
TRBJ2-1 TRBV5-1 ASSPELAGVNEQF
TRBJ2-5 TRBV28 ASRLTGQETQY
TRBJ2-5 TRBV6-6 ASSPRGQPHLETQY
TRBJ2-3 TRBV18 ASSPTSGGLGTDTQY
TRBJ2-3 TRBV20-1 SARISDTQY
NA TRBV20-1 SASLPGTSGYEQY
TRBJ2-1 TRBV20-1 SARDRLAGTTYNEQF
TRBJ1-1 TRBV6-4 ASSDYETGSTEAF
TRBJ2-3 TRBV20-1 SARDPGRGGPDTQY
TRBJ1-1 TRBV3-1 ASSNRGRTEAF
TRBJ2-5 TRBV5-1 ASSLDSTEETQY
TRBJ2-5 TRBV29-1 SVVVRGAEKTQY
TRBJ2-5 TRBV2 ASSDNRVETQY
NA TRBV5-1 ASSLGSSGEYEQY
TRBJ2-1 TRBV7-2 ASSFSARQKF
TRBJ2-1 TRBV11-3 ASRAPRRESNEQF
TRBJ1-2 TRBV7-9 ASSPPDRYLGYGYT
TRBJ2-5 TRBV20-1 SATLTAETQY
TRBJ2-5 TRBV6-1 ASSTRASAETQY
TRBJ2-3 TRBV24-1 ATGQAIGGRDTQY
TRBJ2-4 TRBV13 ASSSRRGPGNIQY
TRBJ2-6 TRBV13 ASSLGQGAGGANVLT
TRBJ2-1 TRBV5-1 ASSLFAGENYNEQF
TRBJ1-4 TRBV29-1 SVEEGGVGEKLF
TRBJ2-6 TRBV4-1 ASSQAEGAGANVLT
TRBJ2-1 TRBV29-1 SVRGGQPEQYEQF
TRBJ1-1 TRBV29-1 SALTGIHEAF
TRBJ2-4 TRBV28 ASSLAPLPAKNIQY
TRBJ2-4 TRBV20-1 SARDQLAKNIQY
TRBJ1-4 TRBV18 AIPPPSREKLF
TRBJ2-5 TRBV2 ASGWMKETQY
TRBJ1-5 TRBV12-3/TRBV12-4 ASSSTGEARGPSNQPQH
TRBJ2-4 TRBV20-1 SARASGDAKNIQY
TRBJ1-3 TRBV12-3/TRBV12-4 ASTPPQRSSGNTIY
TRBJ2-3 TRBV20-1 SATRGSGGVTDTQY